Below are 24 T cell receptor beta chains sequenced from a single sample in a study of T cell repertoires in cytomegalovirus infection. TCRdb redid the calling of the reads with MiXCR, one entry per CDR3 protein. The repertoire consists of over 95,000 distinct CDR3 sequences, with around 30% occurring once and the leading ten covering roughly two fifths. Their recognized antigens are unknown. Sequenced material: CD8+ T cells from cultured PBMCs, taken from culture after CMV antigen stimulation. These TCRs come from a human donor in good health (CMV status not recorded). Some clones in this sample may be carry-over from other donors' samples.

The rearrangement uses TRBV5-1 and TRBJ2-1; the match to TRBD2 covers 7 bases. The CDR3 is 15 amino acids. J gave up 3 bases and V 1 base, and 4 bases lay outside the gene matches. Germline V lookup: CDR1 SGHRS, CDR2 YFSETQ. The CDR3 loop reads CASSLPASGYNEQFF. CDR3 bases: TGCGCCAGCAGCTTGCCGGCTAGCGGCTACAATGAGCAGTTCTTC.

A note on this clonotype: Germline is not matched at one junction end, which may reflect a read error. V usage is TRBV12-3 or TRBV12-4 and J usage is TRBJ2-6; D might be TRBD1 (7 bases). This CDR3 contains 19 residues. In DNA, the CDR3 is TGTGCCAGCAGCCGGGACCCCTTACTGGAGGGGGCTGGGGCCAGCGTCCTGACTTTC. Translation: CASSRDPLLEGAGASVLTF.

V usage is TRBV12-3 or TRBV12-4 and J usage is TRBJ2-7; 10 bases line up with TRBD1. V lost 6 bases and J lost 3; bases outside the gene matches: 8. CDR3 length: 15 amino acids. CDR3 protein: CASSDRTGGFYEQYF. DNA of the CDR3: TGTGCCAGCAGCGATAGGACAGGGGGGTTCTACGAGCAGTACTTC.

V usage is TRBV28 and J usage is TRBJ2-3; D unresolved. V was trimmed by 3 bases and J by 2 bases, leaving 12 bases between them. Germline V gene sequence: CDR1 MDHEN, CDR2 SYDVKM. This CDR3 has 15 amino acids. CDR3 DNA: TGTGCCAGCAGTTTTACGGTATTAATCACAGATACGCAGTATTTT. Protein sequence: CASSFTVLITDTQYF. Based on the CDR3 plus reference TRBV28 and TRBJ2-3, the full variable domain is DVKVTQSSRYLVKRTGEKVFLECVQDMDHENMFWYRQDPGLGLRLIYFSYDVKMKEKGDIPEGYSVSREKKERFSLILESASTNQTSMYLCASSFTVLITDTQYFGPGTRLTVL.

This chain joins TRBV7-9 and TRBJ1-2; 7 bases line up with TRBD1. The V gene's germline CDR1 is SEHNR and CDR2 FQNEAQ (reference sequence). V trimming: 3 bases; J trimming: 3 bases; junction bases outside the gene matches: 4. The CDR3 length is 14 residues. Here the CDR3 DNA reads TGTGCCAGCAGCTTCCGCGACAGGGACTATGGCTACACCTTC. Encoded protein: CASSFRDRDYGYTF.

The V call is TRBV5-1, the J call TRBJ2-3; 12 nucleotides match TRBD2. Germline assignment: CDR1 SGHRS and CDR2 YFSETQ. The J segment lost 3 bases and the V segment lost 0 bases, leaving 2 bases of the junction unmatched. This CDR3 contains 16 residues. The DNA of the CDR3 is TGCGCCAGCAGCTTGGGGACTAGCGGGGCGACAGATACGCAGTATTTT. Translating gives CASSLGTSGATDTQYF.

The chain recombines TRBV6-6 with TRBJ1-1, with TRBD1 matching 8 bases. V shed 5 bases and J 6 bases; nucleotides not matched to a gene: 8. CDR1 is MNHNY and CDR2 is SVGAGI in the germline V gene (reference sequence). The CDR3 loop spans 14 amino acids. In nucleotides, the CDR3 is TGTGCCAGCAGTCTTTCTACGGACAGGGCTGAAGCTTTCTTT. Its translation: CASSLSTDRAEAFF.

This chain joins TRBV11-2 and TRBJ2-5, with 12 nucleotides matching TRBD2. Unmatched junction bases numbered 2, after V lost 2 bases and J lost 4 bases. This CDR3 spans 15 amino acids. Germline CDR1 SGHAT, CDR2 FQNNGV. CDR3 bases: TGTGCCAGCAGCTTACTAGCGGGGGGGGGAGAGACCCAGTACTTC. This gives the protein CASSLLAGGGETQYF.

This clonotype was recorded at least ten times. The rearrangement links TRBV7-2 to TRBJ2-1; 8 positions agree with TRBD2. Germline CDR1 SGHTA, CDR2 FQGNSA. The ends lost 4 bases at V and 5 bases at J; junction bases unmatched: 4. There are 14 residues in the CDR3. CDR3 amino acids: CASSWSGGHNEQFF. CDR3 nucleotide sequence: TGTGCCAGCAGCTGGAGCGGGGGTCACAATGAGCAGTTCTTC.

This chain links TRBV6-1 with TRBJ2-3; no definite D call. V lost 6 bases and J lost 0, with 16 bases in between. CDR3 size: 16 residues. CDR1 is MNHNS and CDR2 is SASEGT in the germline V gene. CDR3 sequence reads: CASRPQDLSSTDTQYF. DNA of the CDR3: TGTGCCAGCAGACCCCAGGACCTTTCTAGCACAGATACGCAGTATTTT.

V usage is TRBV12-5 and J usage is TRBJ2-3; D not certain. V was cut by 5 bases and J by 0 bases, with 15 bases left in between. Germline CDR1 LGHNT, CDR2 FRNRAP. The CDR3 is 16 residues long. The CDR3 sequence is CASGTGESTSTDTQYF. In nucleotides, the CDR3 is TGTGCTAGTGGTACCGGCGAGTCAACTAGCACAGATACGCAGTATTTT. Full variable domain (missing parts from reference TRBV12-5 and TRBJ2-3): DARVTQTPRHKVTEMGQEVTMRCQPILGHNTVFWYRQTMMQGLELLAYFRNRAPLDDSGMPKDRFSAEMPDATLATLKIQPSEPRDSAVYFCASGTGESTSTDTQYFGPGTRLTVL.

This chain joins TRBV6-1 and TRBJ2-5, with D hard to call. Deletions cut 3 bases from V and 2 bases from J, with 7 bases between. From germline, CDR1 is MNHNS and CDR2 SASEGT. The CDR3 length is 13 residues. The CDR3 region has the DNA TGTGCCAGCAGTGACAGGCCTCAAGAGACCCAGTACTTC. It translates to CASSDRPQETQYF.

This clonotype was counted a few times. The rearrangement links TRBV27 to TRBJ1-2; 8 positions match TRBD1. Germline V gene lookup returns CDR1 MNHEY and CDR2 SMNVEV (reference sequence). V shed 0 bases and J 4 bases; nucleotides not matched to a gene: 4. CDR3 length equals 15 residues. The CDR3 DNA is TGTGCCAGCAGTTTATCTAGGACAGGGATCTATGGCTACACCTTC. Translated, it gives CASSLSRTGIYGYTF.

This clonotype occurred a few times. CDR3 DNA sequence: TGTGCCAGCACGCCTTCAGCGGGCTTGGGCTACACCTTC. Encoded protein: CASTPSAGLGYTF. This chain joins TRBV7-9 and TRBJ1-2; D not resolved. Trimming shortened V by 7 bases and J by 8 bases, and 17 bases separated the two germline ends. Germline V CDR1 and CDR2: SEHNR, FQNEAQ (reference sequence). The length of the CDR3 is 13 residues.

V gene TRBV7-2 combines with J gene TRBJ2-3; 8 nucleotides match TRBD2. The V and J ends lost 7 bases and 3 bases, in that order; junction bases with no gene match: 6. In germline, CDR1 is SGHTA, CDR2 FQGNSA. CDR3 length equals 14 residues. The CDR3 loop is CASISGGRTDTQYF. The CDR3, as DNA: TGTGCCAGCATCTCGGGGGGGCGGACAGATACGCAGTATTTT. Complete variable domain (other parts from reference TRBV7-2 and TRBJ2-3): GAGVSQSPSNKVTEKGKDVELRCDPISGHTALYWYRQSLGQGLEFLIYFQGNSAPDKSGLPSDRFSAERTGGSVSTLTIQRTQQEDSAVYLCASISGGRTDTQYFGPGTRLTVL.

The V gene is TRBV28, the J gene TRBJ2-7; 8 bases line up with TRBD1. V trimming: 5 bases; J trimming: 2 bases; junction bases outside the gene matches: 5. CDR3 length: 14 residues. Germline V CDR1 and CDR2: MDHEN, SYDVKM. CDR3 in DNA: TGTGCCAGCAGTCAGACAGGGGTCCCCTACGAGCAGTACTTC. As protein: CASSQTGVPYEQYF.

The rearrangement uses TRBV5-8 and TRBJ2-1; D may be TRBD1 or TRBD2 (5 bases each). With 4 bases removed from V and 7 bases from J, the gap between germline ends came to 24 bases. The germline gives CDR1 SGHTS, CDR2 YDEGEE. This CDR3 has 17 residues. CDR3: CASSVRDARRGPNEQFF. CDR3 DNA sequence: TGTGCCAGCAGCGTCCGGGACGCACGAAGGGGACCAAATGAGCAGTTCTTC.

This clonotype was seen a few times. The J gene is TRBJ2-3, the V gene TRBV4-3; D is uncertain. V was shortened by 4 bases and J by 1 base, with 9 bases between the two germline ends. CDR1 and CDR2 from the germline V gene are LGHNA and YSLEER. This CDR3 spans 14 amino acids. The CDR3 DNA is TGCGCCAGCAGCCCGGCTAGAGGCACAGATACGCAGTATTTT. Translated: CASSPARGTDTQYF.

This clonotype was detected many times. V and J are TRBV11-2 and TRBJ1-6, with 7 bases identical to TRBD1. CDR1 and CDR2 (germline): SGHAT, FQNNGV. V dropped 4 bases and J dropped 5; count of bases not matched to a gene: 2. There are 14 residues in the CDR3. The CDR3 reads CASSYRGNNSPLHF. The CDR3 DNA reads TGTGCCAGCAGCTACAGGGGAAATAATTCACCCCTCCACTTT.

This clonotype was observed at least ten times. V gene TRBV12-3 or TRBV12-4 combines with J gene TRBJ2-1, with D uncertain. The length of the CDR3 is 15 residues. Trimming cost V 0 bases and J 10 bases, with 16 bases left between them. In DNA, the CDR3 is TGTGCCAGCAGTTTAGCGCTATTCCCGCTCACCGAGCAGTTCTTC. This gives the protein CASSLALFPLTEQFF.

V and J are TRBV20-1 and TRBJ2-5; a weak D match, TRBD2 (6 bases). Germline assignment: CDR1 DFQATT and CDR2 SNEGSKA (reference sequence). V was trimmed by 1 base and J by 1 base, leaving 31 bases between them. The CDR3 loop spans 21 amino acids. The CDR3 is CSARGSLWDGGIRVIQETQYF. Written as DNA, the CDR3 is TGCAGTGCTAGAGGCTCCCTTTGGGACGGGGGTATAAGGGTAATCCAAGAGACCCAGTACTTC.

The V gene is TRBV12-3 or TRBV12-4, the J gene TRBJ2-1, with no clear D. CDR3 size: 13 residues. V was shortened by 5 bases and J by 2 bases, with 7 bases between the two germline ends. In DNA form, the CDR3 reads TGTGCCAGCAGTACTATACCCTACAATGAGCAGTTCTTC. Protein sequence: CASSTIPYNEQFF.

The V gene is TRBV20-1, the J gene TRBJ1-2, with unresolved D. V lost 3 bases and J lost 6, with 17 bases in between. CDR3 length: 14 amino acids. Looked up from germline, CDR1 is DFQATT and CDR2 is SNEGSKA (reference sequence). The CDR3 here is CSASPPASPHGYTF. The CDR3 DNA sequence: TGCAGTGCTAGTCCCCCGGCCTCTCCACATGGCTACACCTTC.

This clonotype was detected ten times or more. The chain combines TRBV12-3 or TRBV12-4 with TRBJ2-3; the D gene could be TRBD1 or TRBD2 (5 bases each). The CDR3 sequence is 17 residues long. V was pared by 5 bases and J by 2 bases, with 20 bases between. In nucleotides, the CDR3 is TGTGCCAGCAGTCCGGACTTGGGGGTGAAGGACACAGATACGCAGTATTTT. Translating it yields CASSPDLGVKDTDTQYF.